This T cell receptor (beta chain) was documented in a study of CDR3 diversity in severe acne. TCRdb reprocessed the PCR reads with MiXCR, giving one entry per CDR3 protein. The data show about 90,000 distinct CDR3 sequences, with 45% to 55% seen just once and roughly 10% held by the top ten. The CDR3 totals 15 residues. CDR1 and CDR2 (germline): SGHRS, YFSETQ. With V trimmed by 5 bases and J by 4 bases, 10 bases remained unmatched. The sequence was obtained from a male donor with severe acne vulgaris. This chain uses TRBV5-1 with TRBJ1-1; 8 bases match TRBD1. The material sequenced was blood. The CDR3 bases are TGCGCCAGCAGTAACTTGGACCAGGGGGCCACTGAAGCTTTCTTT. Translated: CASSNLDQGATEAFF.